These 15 T cell receptor beta chains originate from one sample sequenced in a study of CD8 T cells in ankylosing spondylitis. Each CDR3 protein is one row after TCRdb ran MiXCR on the 5' RACE reads. In the table there are 250,000 to 400,000 distinct CDR3 sequences, approximately 10% of which are singletons. Sequenced sample: blood, either unsorted or a sorted T cell fraction (not recorded which). Receptors were obtained from a female donor with ankylosing spondylitis or in good health (not recorded which).

The chain combines TRBV7-2 with TRBJ2-5; D unresolved. Germline V gene data show CDR1 as SGHTA and CDR2 as FQGNSA. Trimming removed 6 bases at V and 1 base at J, with 12 bases between. This CDR3 has 14 residues. The CDR3 here is CASRPVGSQETQYF. The CDR3, as DNA: TGTGCCAGCAGGCCCGTGGGTAGCCAAGAGACCCAGTACTTC.

This chain uses TRBV20-1 with TRBJ2-5, with D maybe TRBD1 (6 bases). Trimming shortened V by 1 base and J by 0 bases, and 21 bases separated the two germline ends. The CDR3 is made up of 18 amino acids. Germline V gene lookup returns CDR1 DFQATT and CDR2 SNEGSKA (reference sequence). This CDR3 reads CSARGLPSRDTYQETQYF. The CDR3, as DNA: TGCAGTGCTAGAGGACTCCCCTCCCGGGACACATACCAAGAGACCCAGTACTTC.

The chain combines TRBV3-1 with TRBJ2-3, with D perhaps matching TRBD2 (6 bases). CDR1 LGHDT and CDR2 YNNKEL come from the germline V gene (reference sequence). The CDR3 totals 17 residues. V was cut by 0 bases and J by 0 bases, with 13 bases left in between. The CDR3, as DNA: TGTGCCAGCAGCCAAGATCACGGGGGAACTAGCACAGATACGCAGTATTTT. Its protein is CASSQDHGGTSTDTQYF.

This clonotype was seen at least ten times. This chain connects TRBV10-2 to TRBJ2-2; 8 positions agree with TRBD2. Looked up from germline, CDR1 is WSHSY and CDR2 is SAAADI. Losses at the gene ends were 8 bases for V and 9 bases for J; bases not matched to a gene: 14. The CDR3 runs 15 residues. CDR3 residues: CASRREDGGAWELFF. The DNA for the CDR3 is TGCGCCAGCCGCCGTGAGGACGGGGGGGCGTGGGAGCTGTTTTTT.

In its sample, this clonotype was seen many times. The CDR3 DNA is TGCAGCGGGTGGGGCTCTAGCGGGGGTCCTCTAACCAGCGGGGAGCTGTTTTTT. Protein: CSGWGSSGGPLTSGELFF. This sequence joins TRBV29-1 and TRBJ2-2, with 10 bases matching TRBD2. Germline V gene lookup returns CDR1 SQVTM and CDR2 ANQGSEA. Trimming cost V 7 bases and J 7 bases; bases outside gene matches: 21. This CDR3 region has 18 residues.

The chain is built from TRBV10-2 and TRBJ2-3, with D maybe TRBD1 (6 bases). The CDR3 contains 17 residues. Trimming removed 6 bases at V and 4 bases at J, with 23 bases between. The germline CDR1 and CDR2 sequences are WSHSY and SAAADI. Here the CDR3 reads CASSPLPTGMGADTQYF. In nucleotides, the CDR3 is TGCGCCAGCAGCCCATTACCCACAGGGATGGGGGCAGATACGCAGTATTTT.

This clonotype was observed a handful of times. The chain links TRBV7-9 to TRBJ2-3; no clear D. Germline V gene data show CDR1 as SEHNR and CDR2 as FQNEAQ (reference sequence). The CDR3 is 16 residues long. Trimming took off 3 bases at V and 6 bases at J, with 19 bases between the two ends. The CDR3: CASSFDQPGYRDTQYF. DNA for the CDR3: TGTGCCAGCAGCTTCGACCAGCCGGGCTACCGCGATACGCAGTATTTT.

This clonotype appeared a few times. This sequence joins TRBV11-1 and TRBJ1-1, with 7 bases lining up with TRBD1. The junction had 18 bases not matched to a gene; V was cut back by 5 bases and J by 0 bases. CDR3 size: 19 residues. Germline loops: CDR1 SGHAT, CDR2 FQDESV (reference sequence). The CDR3 sequence is CASSGARKGQSYLNTEAFF. As DNA, the CDR3 is TGTGCCAGCAGCGGGGCCCGAAAGGGACAGTCCTACCTGAACACTGAAGCTTTCTTT.

This clonotype was counted at least ten times. The chain is built from TRBV6-2 or TRBV6-3 and TRBJ2-7; TRBD2 aligns across 8 bases. Trimming took 5 bases from V and 2 from J; bases not matched to a gene: 11. Looked up from germline, CDR1 is MNHEY and CDR2 is SVGEGT. CDR3 size: 16 residues. The CDR3 loop is CASSPTRLAPTYEQYF. The CDR3 DNA follows: TGTGCCAGCAGTCCCACGCGACTAGCGCCCACCTACGAGCAGTACTTC.

Concerning this clonotype itself: It may be a read error: a sequence one base away is much more abundant. The chain recombines TRBV7-6 with TRBJ2-7; D gene ambiguous. Germline lookup yields CDR1 SGHVS and CDR2 FNYEAQ. The length of the CDR3 is 13 residues. As DNA, the CDR3 is TGTGCCAGCAGCTTAGCGAGGAACTACAAGCAGTACTTC. Its protein product is CASSLARNYKQYF.

This clonotype came up many times. The chain is built from TRBV30 and TRBJ1-5; D is ambiguous. The germline V and J ends were trimmed by 5 bases and 1 base, with 6 bases remaining between them. CDR1 is GTSNPN, CDR2 SVGIG, per germline (reference sequence). CDR3 size: 12 residues. Written as DNA, the CDR3 is TGTGCCTGGGCAAAAAGCAATCAGCCCCAGCATTTT. Amino acid sequence: CAWAKSNQPQHF.

This clonotype was seen repeatedly, ten times or more. The rearrangement links TRBV18 to TRBJ2-3; a possible D gene is TRBD2 (5 bases). CDR3 length: 15 amino acids. Trimming pared 2 bases from V and 5 bases from J, leaving 14 bases between. The germline gives CDR1 KGHSH, CDR2 LQKENI. Here the CDR3 reads CASSPLGRQGDTQYF. In DNA form, the CDR3 reads TGTGCCAGCTCACCATTGGGGAGACAAGGAGATACGCAGTATTTT.

The chain combines TRBV4-2 with TRBJ2-2; 7 nucleotides agree with TRBD2. J was trimmed by 7 bases and V by 7 bases; bases with no gene match: 12. This CDR3 is built from 15 residues. Germline-derived CDR1 and CDR2 are LGHNA and YNFKEQ. The CDR3 spells CASKARGGPGGELFF. CDR3 in DNA: TGTGCCAGCAAAGCCCGGGGAGGGCCAGGCGGGGAGCTGTTTTTT.

This clonotype was counted between two and nine times. The V gene is TRBV9, the J gene TRBJ2-2; weak D call: TRBD2 (6 bases). V was trimmed by 6 bases and J by 6 bases, leaving 18 bases between them. The CDR3 is 15 residues long. Per germline, CDR1 SGDLS and CDR2 YYNGEE. This CDR3 is CASTSGPMGAGELFF. CDR3 in DNA: TGTGCCAGCACCAGCGGGCCCATGGGCGCCGGGGAGCTGTTTTTT.

This clonotype appeared many times. This chain connects TRBV5-5 to TRBJ2-7; D is perhaps TRBD1 (6 bases). The CDR3 is 13 residues long. The V gene's germline CDR1 is SGHKS and CDR2 YYEKEE (reference sequence). V lost 2 bases and J lost 5, with 11 bases in between. The CDR3 DNA is TGTGCCAGCAGCTTCACAGGGTGGAACGAGCAGTACTTC. It specifies CASSFTGWNEQYF.